This record covers a single T cell receptor (beta chain). The antigen is not known. This sample was included in a study of T-cell reconstitution after alpha-beta-depleted transplantation in children. Unique molecular identifiers were used to barcode this TCRbeta library. TCRdb analysed the PCR reads with MiXCR anew, one entry per CDR3 protein. This table holds 700,000 or so distinct CDR3 sequences, around 12% found once. Study-level results: High day-60 TCRbeta diversity in some patients came from surviving recipient T cells and thymic progenitors. Several hundred graft clones that had expanded were reportedly the source of alpha-beta T cells about two months after transplant.

V shed 5 bases and J 5 bases; nucleotides not matched to a gene: 5. Germline-derived CDR1 and CDR2 are LNHNV and YYDKDF (reference sequence). The CDR3 length is 14 residues. The material was PBMCs, obtained before TCRalphabeta/CD19-depleted stem cell transplant. The receptor was derived from a girl aged 2-15 years with congenital amegakaryocytic thrombocytopenia, due to receive a stem cell transplant. This rearrangement joins TRBV15 to TRBJ2-1; 8 nucleotides line up with TRBD2. The CDR3 coding sequence is TGTGCCACCAGCCTACGACTAGCGCACAATGAGCAGTTCTTC. This sequence encodes CATSLRLAHNEQFF. Based on the CDR3 plus reference TRBV15 and TRBJ2-1, the full variable domain is DAMVIQNPRYQVTQFGKPVTLSCSQTLNHNVMYWYQQKSSQAPKLLFHYYDKDFNNEADTPDNFQSRRPNTSFCFLDIRSPGLGDTAMYLCATSLRLAHNEQFFGPGTRLTVL.